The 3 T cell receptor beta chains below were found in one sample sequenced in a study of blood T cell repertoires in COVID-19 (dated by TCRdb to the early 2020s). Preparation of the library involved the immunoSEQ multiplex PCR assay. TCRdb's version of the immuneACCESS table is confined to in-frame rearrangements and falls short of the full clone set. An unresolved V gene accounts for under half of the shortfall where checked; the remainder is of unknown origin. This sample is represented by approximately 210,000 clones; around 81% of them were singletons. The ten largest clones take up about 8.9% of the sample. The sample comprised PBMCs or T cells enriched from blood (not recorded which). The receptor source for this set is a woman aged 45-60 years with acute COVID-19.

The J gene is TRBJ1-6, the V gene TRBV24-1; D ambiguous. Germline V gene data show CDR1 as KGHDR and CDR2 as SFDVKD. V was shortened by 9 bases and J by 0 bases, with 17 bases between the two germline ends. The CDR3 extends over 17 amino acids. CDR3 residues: CATPLFGESSYNSPLHF. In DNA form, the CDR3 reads TGTGCCACCCCCCTTTTCGGGGAGAGCTCCTATAATTCACCCCTCCACTTT.

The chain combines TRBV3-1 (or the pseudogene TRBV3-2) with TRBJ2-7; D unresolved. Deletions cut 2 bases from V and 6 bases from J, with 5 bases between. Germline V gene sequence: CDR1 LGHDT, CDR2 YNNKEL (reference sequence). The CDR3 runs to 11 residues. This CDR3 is CASSQIGEQYF. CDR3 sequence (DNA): TGTGCCAGCAGCCAAATCGGCGAGCAGTACTTC.

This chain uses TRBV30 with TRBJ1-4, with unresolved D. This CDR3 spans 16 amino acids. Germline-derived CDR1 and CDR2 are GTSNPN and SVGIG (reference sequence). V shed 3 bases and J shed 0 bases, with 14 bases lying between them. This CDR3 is CAWSPSIRATNEKLFF. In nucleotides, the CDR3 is TGTGCCTGGAGCCCGTCAATACGGGCAACTAATGAAAAACTGTTTTTT.